This note documents a single TCR beta chain sequence. Antigen unknown. CD4+ cells of the naive, central memory, regulatory and stem cell-like memory types were sorted via CD45RO/CCR7/CD25/CD127/CD95/CD27. The data were obtained in a study of beta chain features in type 1 diabetes. Study-wide results and limits: Fewer insertions but more deletions were seen at VDJ junctions in type 1 diabetes patients. There was a moderate but significant shortening of TCRB CDR3s in all four CD4+ subsets of Type 1 diabetes patients.

Every bit of the isolated RNA underwent reverse transcription, so sequencing read expressed TCRB transcripts. Repertoires were generated with immunoSEQ multiplex PCR, while TCRdb's copy carries only in-frame clones and drops some. The sample includes approximately 250,000 clones, roughly 25% of them seen just once. Material: naive CD4+ T cells from blood. The sequence came from a woman aged 30 to 39 with type 1 diabetes.

The CDR3 loop is CASSLAGPSTDTQYF. Written as DNA, the CDR3 is TGTGCCAGCAGCTTAGCGGGGCCTAGCACAGATACGCAGTATTTT. The rearrangement uses TRBV7-3 and TRBJ2-3; TRBD2 might be the D (6 bases). Per germline, CDR1 SGHTA and CDR2 FQGTGA. This CDR3 is 15 amino acids long. Trimming left V 2 bases short and J 0 bases short, with 9 bases between.